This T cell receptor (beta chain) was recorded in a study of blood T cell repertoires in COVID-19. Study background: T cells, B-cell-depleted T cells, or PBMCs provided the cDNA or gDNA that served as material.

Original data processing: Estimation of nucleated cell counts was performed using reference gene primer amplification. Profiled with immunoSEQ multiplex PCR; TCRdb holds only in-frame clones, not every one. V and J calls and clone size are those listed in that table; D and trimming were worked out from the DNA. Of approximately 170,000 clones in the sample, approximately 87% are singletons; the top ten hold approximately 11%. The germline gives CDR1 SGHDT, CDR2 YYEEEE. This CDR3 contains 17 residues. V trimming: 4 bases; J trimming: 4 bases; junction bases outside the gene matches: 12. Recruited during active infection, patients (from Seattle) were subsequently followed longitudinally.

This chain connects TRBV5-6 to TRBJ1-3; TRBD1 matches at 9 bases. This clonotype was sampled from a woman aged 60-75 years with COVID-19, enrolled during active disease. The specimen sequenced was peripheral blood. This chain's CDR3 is CASSPIQQGARGNTIYF. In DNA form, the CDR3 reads TGTGCCAGCAGCCCGATTCAACAGGGGGCGAGAGGAAACACCATATATTTT.